A single sample gave rise to the 24 T cell receptor beta chains below, sequenced in a study of memory CD4+ T cells and cytomegalovirus serostatus. Produced via immunoSEQ multiplex PCR; TCRdb's table is partial and in-frame only. Seen here are about 75,000 clones, 78% observed once, and the top ten hold 2.5% to 3%. Single viable CD3+CD4+CD8-CD45RO+ cells were sorted as the memory CD4+ T cells. Sequenced sample: memory CD4+ T cells from blood. All receptors derive from an adult in good health and CMV-seropositive.

A few counts support this clone. In DNA, the CDR3 is TGTGCCAGCAGCTCCGACATAACTGAAGCTTTCTTT. The encoded protein is CASSSDITEAFF. The V call is TRBV7-9, the J call TRBJ1-1; D unclear. The V and J ends lost 4 bases and 5 bases respectively, with 8 bases between them. The CDR3 totals 12 residues. The germline CDR1 and CDR2 sequences are SEHNR and FQNEAQ (reference sequence). Variable domain in full (rest from reference TRBV7-9 and TRBJ1-1): DTGVSQNPRHKITKRGQNVTFRCDPISEHNRLYWYRQTLGQGPEFLTYFQNEAQLEKSRLLSDRFSAERPKGSFSTLEIQRTEQGDSAMYLCASSSDITEAFFGQGTRLTVV.

The rearrangement uses TRBV7-2 and TRBJ2-5; 16 nucleotides align to TRBD2. Germline trimming cut 5 bases from V and 5 bases from J; bases unmatched to any gene: 5. CDR3 size: 16 residues. From germline, CDR1 is SGHTA and CDR2 FQGNSA. CDR3 sequence reads: CASSEGLAGGWETQYF. DNA of the CDR3: TGTGCCAGCAGCGAGGGACTAGCGGGAGGGTGGGAGACCCAGTACTTC.

The V and J genes are TRBV9 and TRBJ1-2, with D uncertain. The germline gives CDR1 SGDLS, CDR2 YYNGEE. V was pared by 6 bases and J by 6 bases, with 21 bases between. This CDR3 has 15 residues. CDR3 in DNA: TGTGCCAGCACCGGAGGGAGGGCAACGAGGGATGGCTACACCTTC. It yields the protein CASTGGRATRDGYTF. The variable domain in full, completed from reference TRBV9 and TRBJ1-2, reads DSGVTQTPKHLITATGQRVTLRCSPRSGDLSVYWYQQSLDQGLQFLIQYYNGEERAKGNILERFSAQQFPDLHSELNLSSLELGDSALYFCASTGGRATRDGYTFGSGTRLTVV.

This chain joins TRBV11-2 and TRBJ1-2; D possibly corresponds to TRBD1 (5 bases). The CDR3 consists of 13 residues. The germline gives CDR1 SGHAT, CDR2 FQNNGV. V shed 4 bases and J shed 5 bases, with 11 bases lying between them. The CDR3 protein is CASSSDIKYGYTF. The DNA for the CDR3 is TGTGCCAGCAGCTCGGACATCAAGTATGGCTACACCTTC.

The J gene is TRBJ1-1, the V gene TRBV19, with D perhaps TRBD1 (5 bases). The CDR3 sequence is 13 residues long. The ends were cut back, 7 bases at V and 4 bases at J, with 13 bases in the middle. Germline CDR1 LNHDA, CDR2 SQIVND (reference sequence). CDR3 region: CASNPGRSTEAFF. The CDR3 DNA reads as TGTGCCAGTAATCCGGGGCGAAGCACTGAAGCTTTCTTT.

This chain links TRBV9 with TRBJ2-2, with 12 bases lining up with TRBD2. The V gene's germline CDR1 is SGDLS and CDR2 YYNGEE. Trimming at V came to 1 base and at J to 4 bases, leaving 2 bases not matched to a gene. CDR3 length equals 16 residues. Here the CDR3 DNA reads TGTGCCAGCAGCGTACTAGCGGGAGGGGTCACCGGGGAGCTGTTTTTT. Translated: CASSVLAGGVTGELFF.

J is TRBJ1-5 and V is TRBV6-1; D is unresolved. V lost 2 bases and J lost 5, with 13 bases in between. The CDR3 runs 15 residues. Germline V lookup: CDR1 MNHNS, CDR2 SASEGT. CDR3 sequence: CASSEMVSRYQPQHF. The CDR3 DNA sequence: TGTGCCAGCAGTGAAATGGTATCTCGGTATCAGCCCCAGCATTTT.

The chain is built from TRBV9 and TRBJ1-6, with TRBD1 as a possible D gene (5 bases). Trimming left V 7 bases short and J 6 bases short, with 14 bases between. CDR3 length: 14 residues. Germline CDR1 SGDLS, CDR2 YYNGEE. Here the CDR3 reads CASAWGEGNSPLHF. Here the CDR3 DNA reads TGTGCCAGCGCTTGGGGGGAAGGTAATTCACCCCTCCACTTT.

The chain combines TRBV7-9 with TRBJ2-1, with TRBD2 identical over 9 bases. Per the germline V gene, CDR1 is SEHNR and CDR2 is FQNEAQ (reference sequence). This CDR3 has 16 residues. The V and J ends lost 3 bases and 9 bases, in that order; junction bases with no gene match: 12. The CDR3 loop reads CASSLVGSGSGGEQFF. The CDR3 DNA reads as TGTGCCAGCAGCTTGGTGGGTAGCGGGAGCGGTGGTGAGCAGTTCTTC.

This clone was detected only a few times. CDR3 DNA: TGTGCCAGCAGCTTCAGCCCCAGCACCTACGAGCAGTACTTC. Translated, it gives CASSFSPSTYEQYF. This rearrangement joins TRBV7-2 to TRBJ2-7; D uncertain. V lost 3 bases, J lost 2 bases, and 11 bases lay in between. This CDR3 is built from 14 residues. CDR1 and CDR2 from the germline V gene are SGHTA and FQGNSA.

V usage is TRBV19 and J usage is TRBJ2-7, with D maybe TRBD1 (6 bases). The CDR3 is made up of 13 amino acids. With 5 bases removed from V and 3 bases from J, the gap between germline ends came to 11 bases. CDR1 LNHDA and CDR2 SQIVND come from the germline V gene (reference sequence). The CDR3 here is CASSVNRDYEQYV. CDR3 sequence (DNA): TGTGCCAGTAGTGTTAACAGGGACTACGAGCAGTACGTC.

This clone was detected once. The V and J genes are TRBV7-9 and TRBJ2-3; TRBD1 agrees at 7 bases. J was trimmed by 4 bases and V by 5 bases; bases with no gene match: 9. The CDR3 runs to 15 residues. CDR1 and CDR2 from the germline V gene are SEHNR and FQNEAQ (reference sequence). CDR3 in DNA: TGTGCCAGCAGCATAAAACAGGGGCCCGCAGATACGCAGTATTTT. Translated, it gives CASSIKQGPADTQYF.

This clone was counted only a few times. Other DNA variants within this sample encode the same CDR3. The chain has TRBV11-3 and TRBJ2-7; D unresolved. CDR3 length: 12 residues. V dropped 0 bases and J dropped 2 bases, with 2 bases sitting between them. CDR1 and CDR2 from the germline V gene are SGHNT and YENEEA. This chain's CDR3 is CASSLDPYEQYV. In nucleotides, the CDR3 is TGTGCCAGCAGCTTAGATCCCTACGAGCAGTACGTC.

The rearrangement joins TRBV7-2 to TRBJ2-3; 12 bases line up with TRBD2. V was pared by 2 bases and J by 3 bases, with 0 bases of the junction left unmatched. The CDR3 extends over 15 amino acids. Germline loops: CDR1 SGHTA, CDR2 FQGNSA. The CDR3, as DNA: TGTGCCAGCAGCTTACTAGCGGGAGGGACAGATACGCAGTATTTT. It specifies CASSLLAGGTDTQYF.

The CDR3 DNA sequence: TGTGCCAGCTCACCGAAAAGCAGGGTGTTTGGTGAGCAGTTCTTC. Translating gives CASSPKSRVFGEQFF. The chain couples TRBV18 to TRBJ2-1, with D perhaps TRBD1 (5 bases). CDR3 size: 15 residues. V was cut by 3 bases and J by 9 bases, with 18 bases left in between. CDR1 and CDR2 (germline): KGHSH, LQKENI.

J is TRBJ1-1 and V is TRBV7-2, with D hard to call. The germline CDR1 and CDR2 sequences are SGHTA and FQGNSA. V lost 4 bases, J lost 0 bases, and 6 bases lay in between. This CDR3 has 13 amino acids. CDR3 amino acids: CASSSQVNTEAFF. In DNA, the CDR3 is TGTGCCAGCAGCTCCCAGGTGAACACTGAAGCTTTCTTT.

The chain has TRBV10-3 and TRBJ2-3; 7 nucleotides match TRBD2. Germline CDR1 and CDR2: ENHRY and SYGVKD. The CDR3 extends over 14 amino acids. The V gene end was trimmed by 10 bases and the J gene end by 5 bases; junction bases not matched to a gene: 12. CDR3 DNA sequence: TGTGCCACCCAAAGCGGGGCGGATAGAGATACGCAGTATTTT. It is translated as CATQSGADRDTQYF.

For this clone: The identical CDR3 is also encoded by other nucleotide sequences in the sample. The chain links TRBV18 to TRBJ1-1, with D unresolved. CDR3 length equals 13 residues. The ends were cut back, 2 bases at V and 1 base at J, with 5 bases in the middle. The germline gives CDR1 KGHSH, CDR2 LQKENI. The CDR3, as DNA: TGTGCCAGCTCACCAGGACGGAACACTGAAGCTTTCTTT. This codes for CASSPGRNTEAFF.

This chain links TRBV10-3 with TRBJ1-2; 11 positions match TRBD1. V shed 0 bases, J shed 6 bases, and the junction held 6 bases outside the gene matches. The CDR3 covers 16 residues. Germline V gene data show CDR1 as ENHRY and CDR2 as SYGVKD. The CDR3 sequence is CAISESLGQGANGYTF. The CDR3 bases are TGTGCCATCAGTGAGTCTTTAGGACAGGGGGCTAATGGCTACACCTTC.

The chain couples TRBV6-5 to TRBJ1-2; 7 bases agree with TRBD1. The V gene's germline CDR1 is MNHEY and CDR2 SVGAGI. V trimming: 5 bases; J trimming: 4 bases; junction bases outside the gene matches: 7. This CDR3 is 14 amino acids long. CDR3 in amino acids: CASSPGTEIYGYTF. DNA for the CDR3: TGTGCCAGCAGTCCCGGGACAGAGATCTATGGCTACACCTTC.

The genes are TRBV27 and TRBJ2-7, with a tentative D call TRBD1 (8 bases). Germline V lookup: CDR1 MNHEY, CDR2 SMNVEV (reference sequence). The CDR3 runs to 14 residues. The germline V and J ends were trimmed by 5 bases and 4 bases, with 15 bases remaining between them. The CDR3 region has the DNA TGTGCCAGCAGTCCCACAGGGGGGGGTTACGAGCAGTACGTC. Translated, it gives CASSPTGGGYEQYV.

Only one count was recorded for this clone. This chain uses TRBV19 with TRBJ1-2; 9 bases match TRBD1. The CDR3 has 16 amino acids. In germline, CDR1 is LNHDA, CDR2 SQIVND (reference sequence). The V and J ends lost 3 bases and 0 bases, in that order; junction bases with no gene match: 5. CDR3 residues: CASSMSTGGANYGYTF. Here the CDR3 DNA reads TGTGCCAGTAGTATGTCGACAGGGGGAGCTAACTATGGCTACACCTTC.

The chain joins TRBV5-4 to TRBJ1-4; weak D call: TRBD1 (5 bases). CDR3 size: 14 residues. The V and J ends lost 2 bases and 7 bases respectively, with 12 bases between them. Germline lookup yields CDR1 SGHNT and CDR2 YYREEE (reference sequence). In DNA, the CDR3 is TGTGCCAGCAGCTTACGCAGCGGGGGTGAAAAACTGTTTTTT. This translates into CASSLRSGGEKLFF. Based on the CDR3 plus reference TRBV5-4 and TRBJ1-4, the full variable domain is ETGVTQSPTHLIKTRGQQVTLRCSSQSGHNTVSWYQQALGQGPQFIFQYYREEENGRGNFPPRFSGLQFPNYSSELNVNALELDDSALYLCASSLRSGGEKLFFGSGTQLSVL.

The V call is TRBV7-2, the J call TRBJ1-2; 11 bases fit TRBD1. The germline V gene has CDR1 SGHTA and CDR2 FQGNSA. V shed 3 bases, J shed 8 bases, and the junction held 5 bases outside the gene matches. CDR3 size: 14 residues. As DNA, the CDR3 is TGTGCCAGCAGCTTTGGACAGGGGGCGCGGGGCTACACCTTC. This encodes CASSFGQGARGYTF.